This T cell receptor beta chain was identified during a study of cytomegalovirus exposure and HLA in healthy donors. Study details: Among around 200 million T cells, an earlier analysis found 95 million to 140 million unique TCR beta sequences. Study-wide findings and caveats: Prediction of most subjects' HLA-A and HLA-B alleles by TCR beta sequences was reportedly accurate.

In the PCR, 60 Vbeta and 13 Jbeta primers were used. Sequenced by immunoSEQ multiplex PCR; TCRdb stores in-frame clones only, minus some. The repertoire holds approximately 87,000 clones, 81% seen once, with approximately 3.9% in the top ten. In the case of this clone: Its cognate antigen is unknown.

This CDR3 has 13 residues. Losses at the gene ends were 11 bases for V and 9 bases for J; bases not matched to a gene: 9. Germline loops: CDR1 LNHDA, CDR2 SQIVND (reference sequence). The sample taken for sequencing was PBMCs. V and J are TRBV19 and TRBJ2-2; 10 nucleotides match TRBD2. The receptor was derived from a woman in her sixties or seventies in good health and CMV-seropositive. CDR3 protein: CASTASGSRELFF. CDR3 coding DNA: TGTGCCTCCACGGCTAGCGGGAGTCGGGAGCTGTTTTTT.